Detailed here is one T cell receptor (beta chain). This sample is drawn from a study of T cell changes during pregnancy in multiple sclerosis. The CDR3 has 17 amino acids. V lost 0 bases, J lost 2 bases, and 14 bases lay in between. Germline V CDR1 and CDR2: PRHDT, FYEKMQ (reference sequence). Clones were read by immunoSEQ multiplex PCR, and TCRdb kept only the in-frame ones, dropping some. The repertoire holds roughly 71,000 clones, around nine tenths seen once, with approximately 1.6% in the top ten. The receptor comes from a female donor in good health, enrolled as a control in a pregnancy study. The sample here was peripheral blood, taken in the first trimester of pregnancy. The chain carries TRBV13 and TRBJ2-1; the D is unclear. The CDR3 protein is CASSLGLTGSTYNEQFF. As DNA, the CDR3 is TGTGCCAGCAGCTTAGGCCTAACGGGTTCCACCTACAATGAGCAGTTCTTC.